This T cell receptor (beta chain) emerged from a study of shared clonotypes between healthy human individuals. The V gene's germline CDR1 is SGHDT and CDR2 YYEEEE. Between the trimmed V and J ends, which lost 2 bases and 3 bases, there was a span of 11 bases. This CDR3 spans 14 amino acids. This clone was seen only once. Profiling relied on immunoSEQ multiplex PCR, and the TCRdb table lists in-frame clones only, not all of them. The sample holds around 2.1 million clones; roughly 91% are singletons and the top ten take roughly 1.7%. Naive CD8 isolation took CD45RO-negative cells positively selected for CCR7 and excluded terminally differentiated effector memory CD45RA+ cells.

This TCR came from a man between 18 and 35 years old in good health. Some clones in this sample may be carry-over from other donors' samples. Sequencing was done on a sample of naive CD8+ T cells from PBMCs. This chain joins TRBV5-6 and TRBJ1-2; maybe TRBD1 (5 bases). The CDR3 DNA is TGTGCCAGCAGCTTCCCGGGGACCGACTATGGCTACACCTTC. Protein sequence: CASSFPGTDYGYTF.